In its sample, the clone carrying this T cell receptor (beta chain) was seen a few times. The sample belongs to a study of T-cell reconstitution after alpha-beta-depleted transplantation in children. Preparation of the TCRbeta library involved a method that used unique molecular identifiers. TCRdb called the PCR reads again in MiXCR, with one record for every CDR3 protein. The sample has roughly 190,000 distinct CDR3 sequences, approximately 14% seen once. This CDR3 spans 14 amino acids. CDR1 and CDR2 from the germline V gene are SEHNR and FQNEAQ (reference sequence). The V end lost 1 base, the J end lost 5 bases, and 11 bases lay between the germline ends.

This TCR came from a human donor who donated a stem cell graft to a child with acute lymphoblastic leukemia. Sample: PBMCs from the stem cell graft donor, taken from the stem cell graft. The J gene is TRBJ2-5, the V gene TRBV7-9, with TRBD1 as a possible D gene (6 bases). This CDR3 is CASSLDTGRETQYF. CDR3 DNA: TGTGCCAGCAGCTTAGATACAGGGCGGGAGACCCAGTACTTC.